The source of this T cell receptor beta chain is a study of CD8+ T cells in alopecia areata. Study-level background: Tofacitinib was taken orally by treated patients, and the dose was 5 to 10 mg twice daily.

cDNA serving as the sequencing template came from extracted, reverse transcribed RNA. Assay: immunoSEQ multiplex PCR; the TCRdb copy retains only in-frame clones and omits some. The table lists some 130,000 clones, 49% of them singletons, with 18% in the top ten. Germline CDR1 reads SQVTM; CDR2 reads ANQGSEA. The CDR3 sequence is 10 residues long. The germline V and J ends were trimmed by 5 bases and 2 bases, with 4 bases remaining between them. This clone came up a few times. Its antigen remains unknown. The study, taken as a whole, reports: Alopecia totalis/universalis scalp especially showed more expanded CD8+ clones than normal scalp.

From alopecia areata patients, lesional scalp punch biopsies and peripheral blood were collected. PBMCs were stained for CD3, CD4 and CD8, and CD4+ and CD8+ T cells were sorted. The sequences come from CD8+ T cells sorted from blood, collected at week 0. This chain uses TRBV29-1 with TRBJ2-7; no definite D call. The origin of this receptor is a human donor with alopecia areata. CDR3 loop: CSVTTYEQYF. The CDR3 DNA is TGCAGCGTTACAACCTACGAGCAGTACTTC.